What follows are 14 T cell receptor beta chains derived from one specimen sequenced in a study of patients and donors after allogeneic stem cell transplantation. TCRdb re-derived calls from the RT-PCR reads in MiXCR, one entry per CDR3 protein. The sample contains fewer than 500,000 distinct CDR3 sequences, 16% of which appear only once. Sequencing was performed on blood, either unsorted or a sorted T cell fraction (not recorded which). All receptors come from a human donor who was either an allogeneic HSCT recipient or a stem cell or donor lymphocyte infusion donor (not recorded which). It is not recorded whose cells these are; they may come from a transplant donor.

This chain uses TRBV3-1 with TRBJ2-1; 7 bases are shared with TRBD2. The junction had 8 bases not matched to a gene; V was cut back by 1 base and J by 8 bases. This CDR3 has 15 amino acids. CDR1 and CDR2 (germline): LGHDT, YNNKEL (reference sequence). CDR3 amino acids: CASSQADGRGDEQFF. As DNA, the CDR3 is TGTGCCAGCAGCCAAGCAGACGGTCGGGGGGATGAGCAGTTCTTC.

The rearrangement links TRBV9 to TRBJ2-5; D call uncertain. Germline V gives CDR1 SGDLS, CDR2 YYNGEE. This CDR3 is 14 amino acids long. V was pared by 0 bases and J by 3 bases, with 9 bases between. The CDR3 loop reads CASSVGLKKETQYF. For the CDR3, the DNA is TGTGCCAGCAGCGTAGGACTGAAAAAAGAGACCCAGTACTTC.

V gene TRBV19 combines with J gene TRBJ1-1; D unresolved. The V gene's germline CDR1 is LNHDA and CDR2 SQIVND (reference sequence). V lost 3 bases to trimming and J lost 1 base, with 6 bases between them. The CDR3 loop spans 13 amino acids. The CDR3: CASSITRNTEAFF. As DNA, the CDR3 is TGTGCCAGTAGTATTACTCGGAACACTGAAGCTTTCTTT.

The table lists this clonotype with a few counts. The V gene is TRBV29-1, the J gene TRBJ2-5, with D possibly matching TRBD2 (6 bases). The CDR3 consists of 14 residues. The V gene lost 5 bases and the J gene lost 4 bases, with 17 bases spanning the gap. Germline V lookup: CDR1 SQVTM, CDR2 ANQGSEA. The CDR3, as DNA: TGCAGCGTTTTTTTTCCCGGGACTGGAGAGACCCAGTACTTC. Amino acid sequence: CSVFFPGTGETQYF.

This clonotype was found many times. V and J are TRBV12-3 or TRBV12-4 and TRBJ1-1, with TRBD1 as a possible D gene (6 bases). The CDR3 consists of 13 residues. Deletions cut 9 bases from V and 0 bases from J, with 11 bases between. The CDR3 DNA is TGTGCCAGTGAGGGGGGGATGAACACTGAAGCTTTCTTT. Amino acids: CASEGGMNTEAFF.

CDR3: CASSCPGADSCYNEQFF. The CDR3 bases are TGTGCCAGCAGCTGCCCCGGCGCAGATTCGTGCTACAATGAGCAGTTCTTC. This chain links TRBV11-3 with TRBJ2-1; D is unresolved. This CDR3 contains 17 residues. The germline V gene encodes CDR1 SGHNT and CDR2 YENEEA. With 4 bases removed from V and 3 bases from J, the gap between germline ends came to 19 bases.

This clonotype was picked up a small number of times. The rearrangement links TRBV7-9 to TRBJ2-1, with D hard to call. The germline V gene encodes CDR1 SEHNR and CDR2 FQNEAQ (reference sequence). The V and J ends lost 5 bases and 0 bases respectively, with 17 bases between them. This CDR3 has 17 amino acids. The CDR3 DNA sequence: TGTGCCAGCAGCCTAATCCCAAGCGCGCCCTCCTACAATGAGCAGTTCTTC. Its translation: CASSLIPSAPSYNEQFF.

The CDR3 region has the DNA TGCGCCAGCAGCCCACATGACAGGGCATATGAGCAGTTCTTC. Amino acids: CASSPHDRAYEQFF. The chain carries TRBV4-3 and TRBJ2-1; 7 bases match TRBD1. The CDR3 sequence is 14 residues long. V lost 4 bases to trimming and J lost 8 bases; unmatched junction nucleotides: 8. The germline V gene has CDR1 LGHNA and CDR2 YSLEER.

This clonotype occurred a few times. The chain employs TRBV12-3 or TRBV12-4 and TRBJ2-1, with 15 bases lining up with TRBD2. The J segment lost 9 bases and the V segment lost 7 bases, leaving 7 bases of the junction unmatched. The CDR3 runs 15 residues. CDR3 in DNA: TGTGCCAGCACCAGAGGACTAGCGGGAGGGTTTGAGCAGTTCTTC. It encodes CASTRGLAGGFEQFF.

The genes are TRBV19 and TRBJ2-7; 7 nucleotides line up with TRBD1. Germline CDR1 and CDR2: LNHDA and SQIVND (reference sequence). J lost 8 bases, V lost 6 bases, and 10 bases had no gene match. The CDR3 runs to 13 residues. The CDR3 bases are TGTGCCAGTAGCCACGACAGGGATGTGAAGCAGTACTTC. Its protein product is CASSHDRDVKQYF.

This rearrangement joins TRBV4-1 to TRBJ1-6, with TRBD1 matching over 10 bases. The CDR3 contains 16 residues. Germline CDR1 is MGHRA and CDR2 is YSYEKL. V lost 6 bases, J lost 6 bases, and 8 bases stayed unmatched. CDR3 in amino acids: CASSSPGQGLNSPLHF. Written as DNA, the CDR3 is TGCGCCAGCAGTTCACCGGGACAGGGGCTTAATTCACCCCTCCACTTT.

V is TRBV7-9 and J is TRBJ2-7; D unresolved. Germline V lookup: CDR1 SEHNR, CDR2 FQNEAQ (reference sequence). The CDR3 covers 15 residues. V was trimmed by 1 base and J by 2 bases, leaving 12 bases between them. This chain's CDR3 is CASSLGAGSTYEQYF. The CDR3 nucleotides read TGTGCCAGCAGCTTAGGGGCAGGTTCTACCTACGAGCAGTACTTC.

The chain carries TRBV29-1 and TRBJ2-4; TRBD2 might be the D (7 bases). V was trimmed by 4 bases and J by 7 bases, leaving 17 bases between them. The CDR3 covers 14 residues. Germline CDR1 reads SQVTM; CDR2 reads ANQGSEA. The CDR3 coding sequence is TGCAGCGTTGGGATGGGGGGGGCGAGGAACATTCAGTACTTC. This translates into CSVGMGGARNIQYF.

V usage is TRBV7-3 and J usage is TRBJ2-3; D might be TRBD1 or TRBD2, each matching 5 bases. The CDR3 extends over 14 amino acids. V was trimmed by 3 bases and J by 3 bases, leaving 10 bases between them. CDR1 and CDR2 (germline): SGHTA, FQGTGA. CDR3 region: CASSLDGATDTQYF. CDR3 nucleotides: TGTGCCAGCAGCTTGGACGGGGCAACAGATACGCAGTATTTT.